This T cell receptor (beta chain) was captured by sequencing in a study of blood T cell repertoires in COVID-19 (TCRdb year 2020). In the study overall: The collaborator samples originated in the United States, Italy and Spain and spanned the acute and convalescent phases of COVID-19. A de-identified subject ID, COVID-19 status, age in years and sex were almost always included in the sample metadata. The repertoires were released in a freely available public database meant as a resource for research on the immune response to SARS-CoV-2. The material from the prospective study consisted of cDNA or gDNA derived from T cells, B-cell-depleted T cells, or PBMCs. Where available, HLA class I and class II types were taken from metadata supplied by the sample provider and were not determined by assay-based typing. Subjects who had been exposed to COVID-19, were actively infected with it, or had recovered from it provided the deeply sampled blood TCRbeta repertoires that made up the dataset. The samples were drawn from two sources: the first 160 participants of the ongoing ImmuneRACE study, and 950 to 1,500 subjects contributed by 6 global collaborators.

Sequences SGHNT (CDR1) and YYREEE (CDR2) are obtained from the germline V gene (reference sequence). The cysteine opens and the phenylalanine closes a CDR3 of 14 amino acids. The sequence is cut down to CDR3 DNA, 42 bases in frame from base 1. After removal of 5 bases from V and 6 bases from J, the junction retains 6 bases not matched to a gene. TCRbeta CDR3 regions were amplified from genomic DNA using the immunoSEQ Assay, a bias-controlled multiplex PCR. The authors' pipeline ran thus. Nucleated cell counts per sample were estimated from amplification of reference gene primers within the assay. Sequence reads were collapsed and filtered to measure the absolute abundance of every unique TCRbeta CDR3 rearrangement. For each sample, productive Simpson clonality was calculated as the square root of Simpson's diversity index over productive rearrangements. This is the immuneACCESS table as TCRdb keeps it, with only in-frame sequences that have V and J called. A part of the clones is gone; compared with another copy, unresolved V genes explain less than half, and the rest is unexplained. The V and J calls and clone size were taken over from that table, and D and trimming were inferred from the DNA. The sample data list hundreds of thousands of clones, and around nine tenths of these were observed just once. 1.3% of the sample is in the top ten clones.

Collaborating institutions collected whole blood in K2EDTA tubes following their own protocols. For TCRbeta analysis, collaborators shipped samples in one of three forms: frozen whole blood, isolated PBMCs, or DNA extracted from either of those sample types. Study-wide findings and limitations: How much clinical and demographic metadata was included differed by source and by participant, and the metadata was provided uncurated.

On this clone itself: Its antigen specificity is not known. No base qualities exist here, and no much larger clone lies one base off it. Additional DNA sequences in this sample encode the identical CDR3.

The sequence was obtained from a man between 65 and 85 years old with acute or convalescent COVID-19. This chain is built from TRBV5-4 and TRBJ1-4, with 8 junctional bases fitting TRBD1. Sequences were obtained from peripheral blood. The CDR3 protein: CASSLDRGDEKLFF. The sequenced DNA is TGTGCCAGCAGTTTAGACAGGGGTGATGAAAAACTGTTTTTT. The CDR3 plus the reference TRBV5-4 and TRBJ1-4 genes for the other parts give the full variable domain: ETGVTQSPTHLIKTRGQQVTLRCSSQSGHNTVSWYQQALGQGPQFIFQYYREEENGRGNFPPRFSGLQFPNYSSELNVNALELDDSALYLCASSLDRGDEKLFFGSGTQLSVL.